The 18 T cell receptor beta chains reported below all come from one sample, sequenced in a study of OX40 agonist ivuxolimab in advanced cancers. The repertoire was sequenced with immunoSEQ multiplex PCR; TCRdb's copy has only in-frame clones and lacks some. The table includes roughly 26,000 clones, 60% to 80% detected once. The material was CD4+ or CD8+ T cells sorted from blood, obtained in a trial of the OX40 agonist ivuxolimab. These receptors came from an adult with an advanced solid tumor such as melanoma, head and neck, liver or kidney cancer.

The rearrangement links TRBV29-1 to TRBJ2-7; D remains ambiguous. Germline assignment: CDR1 SQVTM and CDR2 ANQGSEA. Trimming removed 1 base from V and 2 bases from J, with 6 bases in between. The CDR3 is 12 amino acids. CDR3 sequence reads: CSVEGATYEQYF. For the CDR3, the DNA is TGCAGCGTTGAAGGGGCCACCTACGAGCAGTACTTC.

The chain combines TRBV6-4 with TRBJ2-1; D is unclear. The length of the CDR3 is 16 residues. V was clipped by 0 bases and J by 0 bases, with 9 bases between them. The germline V gene has CDR1 MRHNA and CDR2 SNTAGT. CDR3 nucleotides: TGTGCCAGCAGTGACTCCCCAAGGAGCTCCTACAATGAGCAGTTCTTC. This codes for CASSDSPRSSYNEQFF.

The genes are TRBV28 and TRBJ2-7; TRBD1 might be the D (5 bases). This CDR3 spans 14 amino acids. Germline values: CDR1 MDHEN, CDR2 SYDVKM. V was trimmed by 5 bases and J by 2 bases, leaving 13 bases between them. The CDR3 DNA sequence: TGTGCCAGCAGTCCCGGGTCAGGGCCCTACGAGCAGTACTTC. Encoded protein: CASSPGSGPYEQYF. Full variable domain (missing parts from reference TRBV28 and TRBJ2-7): DVKVTQSSRYLVKRTGEKVFLECVQDMDHENMFWYRQDPGLGLRLIYFSYDVKMKEKGDIPEGYSVSREKKERFSLILESASTNQTSMYLCASSPGSGPYEQYFGPGTRLTVT.

The CDR3 coding sequence is TGTGCCAGCAGCCATGACGGAAACATTCAGTACTTC. Encoded protein: CASSHDGNIQYF. V gene TRBV11-2 combines with J gene TRBJ2-4; no clear D gene. V was clipped by 5 bases and J by 6 bases, with 8 bases between them. CDR1 and CDR2 (germline): SGHAT, FQNNGV. The CDR3 has 12 residues.

The chain is built from TRBV28 and TRBJ1-2; tentatively, D is TRBD1 (6 bases). The germline gives CDR1 MDHEN, CDR2 SYDVKM. The CDR3 is 13 amino acids. The V and J ends lost 6 bases and 2 bases respectively, with 10 bases between them. Here the CDR3 reads CASSAGQNYGYTF. The CDR3 DNA sequence: TGTGCCAGCAGCGCCGGACAGAACTATGGCTACACCTTC.

This sequence joins TRBV27 and TRBJ2-5; possible D gene TRBD1, 6 bases. Trimming shortened V by 3 bases and J by 2 bases, and 16 bases separated the two germline ends. Germline lookup yields CDR1 MNHEY and CDR2 SMNVEV (reference sequence). This CDR3 is built from 16 residues. The CDR3 bases are TGTGCCAGCAGTTTCTTGGCAGGGGAGTATCAAGAGACCCAGTACTTC. Protein sequence: CASSFLAGEYQETQYF.

This clone showed up just a few times. The chain couples TRBV9 to TRBJ2-5; the D call may be TRBD1 or TRBD2 (6 bases each). V was cut by 3 bases and J by 2 bases, with 17 bases left in between. Germline assignment: CDR1 SGDLS and CDR2 YYNGEE. This CDR3 contains 16 residues. The CDR3 here is CASSEGGRGHQETQYF. CDR3 in DNA: TGTGCCAGCAGCGAGGGGGGCAGGGGTCATCAAGAGACCCAGTACTTC.

On this clone itself: One end of the junction varies from germline; a read error may be responsible. The chain is built from TRBV5-1 and TRBJ2-3; D is possibly TRBD1 or TRBD2 (5 bases each). This CDR3 spans 16 amino acids. Germline-derived CDR1 and CDR2 are SGHRS and YFSETQ. The CDR3: CASSWRRQPSTDTQYF. DNA for the CDR3: TGTGCCAGCAGCTGGAGGAGACAGCCTAGCACAGATACGCAGTATTTT.

The chain recombines TRBV6-5 with TRBJ1-1; unclear D gene. CDR3 length: 12 amino acids. Germline V gives CDR1 MNHEY, CDR2 SVGAGI. Trimming took 5 bases from V and 1 from J, leaving 5 bases between them. The CDR3 sequence is CASSPGNTEAFF. CDR3 DNA sequence: TGTGCCAGCAGTCCGGGGAACACTGAAGCTTTCTTT.

V gene TRBV28 combines with J gene TRBJ1-1; TRBD1 aligns across 7 bases. CDR1 is MDHEN, CDR2 SYDVKM, per germline. There are 10 residues in the CDR3. The ends lost 5 bases at V and 12 bases at J; junction bases unmatched: 3. CDR3 amino acids: CASSAGGTFF. The DNA for the CDR3 is TGTGCCAGCAGTGCAGGGGGAACTTTCTTT.

A single count supports this clone. The rearrangement uses TRBV7-9 and TRBJ2-7; D might be TRBD1 (6 bases). Trimming stripped 5 bases from V and 2 bases from J, with 13 bases between. Germline values: CDR1 SEHNR, CDR2 FQNEAQ (reference sequence). CDR3 size: 14 residues. The CDR3 region has the DNA TGTGCCAGCAGCCCCCCCGGACAGCCCTACGAGCAGTACTTC. Its protein product is CASSPPGQPYEQYF.

This clone has more than one count but fewer than ten. V is TRBV5-6 and J is TRBJ1-5; D remains unclear. V was pared by 0 bases and J by 2 bases, with 9 bases between. Germline CDR1 reads SGHDT; CDR2 reads YYEEEE. CDR3 length equals 15 residues. The CDR3, as DNA: TGTGCCAGCAGCTTGGATTATACGGGCAATCAGCCCCAGCATTTT. It yields the protein CASSLDYTGNQPQHF.

This clone has just one count. This chain connects TRBV11-2 to TRBJ2-7, with unresolved D. Germline CDR1 and CDR2: SGHAT and FQNNGV. CDR3 length: 15 amino acids. The ends were cut back, 3 bases at V and 2 bases at J, with 14 bases in the middle. Here the CDR3 reads CASSLGRHETYEQYF. The CDR3 coding sequence is TGTGCCAGCAGCTTGGGTCGGCATGAGACCTACGAGCAGTACTTC.

This clone was found a few times. This sequence joins TRBV7-9 and TRBJ2-7; 7 bases map to TRBD1. Germline V lookup: CDR1 SEHNR, CDR2 FQNEAQ (reference sequence). The ends lost 4 bases at V and 1 base at J; junction bases unmatched: 4. The CDR3 loop spans 14 amino acids. This CDR3 reads CASSSGTVSYEQYF. The CDR3, as DNA: TGTGCCAGCAGCTCGGGGACAGTATCCTACGAGCAGTACTTC. The complete variable domain, with remaining parts taken from reference TRBV7-9 and TRBJ2-7, reads DTGVSQNPRHKITKRGQNVTFRCDPISEHNRLYWYRQTLGQGPEFLTYFQNEAQLEKSRLLSDRFSAERPKGSFSTLEIQRTEQGDSAMYLCASSSGTVSYEQYFGPGTRLTVT.

The chain is built from TRBV7-3 and TRBJ1-5, with a tentative D call TRBD1 (5 bases). This CDR3 region has 15 residues. Germline V lookup: CDR1 SGHTA, CDR2 FQGTGA. Trimming left V 4 bases short and J 5 bases short, with 15 bases between. The CDR3 protein is CASSSGGTVDQPQHF. CDR3 bases: TGTGCCAGCAGCTCAGGTGGGACGGTTGATCAGCCCCAGCATTTT.

This clone was seen only a few times. The V and J genes are TRBV6-5 and TRBJ2-7; no clear D. This CDR3 contains 11 residues. V was clipped by 5 bases and J by 0 bases, with 2 bases between them. Germline V lookup: CDR1 MNHEY, CDR2 SVGAGI. CDR3: CASSGSYEQYF. The DNA for the CDR3 is TGTGCCAGCAGTGGCTCCTACGAGCAGTACTTC.

The sample holds a few counts of this clone. Here the CDR3 reads CASSVQGFPYEQYF. The DNA for the CDR3 is TGTGCCAGCAGTGTACAGGGATTCCCCTACGAGCAGTACTTC. The chain joins TRBV7-9 to TRBJ2-7, with D perhaps matching TRBD1 (6 bases). Trimming left V 6 bases short and J 2 bases short, with 14 bases between. Germline assignment: CDR1 SEHNR and CDR2 FQNEAQ (reference sequence). The CDR3 runs 14 residues.

The CDR3 nucleotides are TGTGCCAGCAGCTTAGTAACGGGGACCCTGGCCTACGAGCAGTACTTC. This gives the protein CASSLVTGTLAYEQYF. The V gene is TRBV7-9, the J gene TRBJ2-7; D tentatively fits TRBD1 or TRBD2 (5 bases each). The CDR3 totals 16 residues. Germline lookup yields CDR1 SEHNR and CDR2 FQNEAQ (reference sequence). Trimming left V 1 base short and J 2 bases short, with 15 bases between.